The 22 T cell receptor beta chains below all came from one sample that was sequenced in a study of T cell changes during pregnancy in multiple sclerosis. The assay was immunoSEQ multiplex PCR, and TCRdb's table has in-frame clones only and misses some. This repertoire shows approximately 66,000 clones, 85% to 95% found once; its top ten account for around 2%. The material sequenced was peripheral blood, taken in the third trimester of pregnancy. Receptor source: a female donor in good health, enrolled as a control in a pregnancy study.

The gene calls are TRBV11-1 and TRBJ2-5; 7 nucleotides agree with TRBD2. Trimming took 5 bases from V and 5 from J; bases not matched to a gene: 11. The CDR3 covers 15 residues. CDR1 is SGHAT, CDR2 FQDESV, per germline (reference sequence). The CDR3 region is CASSVEGGKLETQYF. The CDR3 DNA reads TGTGCCAGCAGCGTAGAGGGAGGGAAGTTGGAGACCCAGTACTTC.

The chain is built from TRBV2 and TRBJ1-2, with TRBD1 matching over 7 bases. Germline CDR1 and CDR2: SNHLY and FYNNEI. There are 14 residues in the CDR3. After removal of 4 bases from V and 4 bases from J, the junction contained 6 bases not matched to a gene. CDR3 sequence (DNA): TGTGCCAGCAGTGGACAGGGAAAAGGCTATGGCTACACCTTC. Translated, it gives CASSGQGKGYGYTF.

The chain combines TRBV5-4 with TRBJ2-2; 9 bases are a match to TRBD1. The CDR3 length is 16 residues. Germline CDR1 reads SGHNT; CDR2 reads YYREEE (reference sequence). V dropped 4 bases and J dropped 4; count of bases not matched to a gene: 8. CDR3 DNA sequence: TGTGCCAGCAGCACCGGAGGGACAGGGTCCACCGGGGAGCTGTTTTTT. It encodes CASSTGGTGSTGELFF. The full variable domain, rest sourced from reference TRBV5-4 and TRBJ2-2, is ETGVTQSPTHLIKTRGQQVTLRCSSQSGHNTVSWYQQALGQGPQFIFQYYREEENGRGNFPPRFSGLQFPNYSSELNVNALELDDSALYLCASSTGGTGSTGELFFGEGSRLTVL.

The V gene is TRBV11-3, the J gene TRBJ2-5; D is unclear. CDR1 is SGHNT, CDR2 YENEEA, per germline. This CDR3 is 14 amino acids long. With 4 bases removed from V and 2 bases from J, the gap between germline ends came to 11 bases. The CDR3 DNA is TGTGCCAGCAGCTCCGTTTCGGGTCAAGAGACCCAGTACTTC. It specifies CASSSVSGQETQYF.

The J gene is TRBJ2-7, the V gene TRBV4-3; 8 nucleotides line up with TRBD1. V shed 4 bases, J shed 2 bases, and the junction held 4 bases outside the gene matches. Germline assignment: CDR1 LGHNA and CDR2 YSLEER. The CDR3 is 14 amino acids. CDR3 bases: TGCGCCAGCAGCCCCGGACAGGGAACCTACGAGCAGTACTTC. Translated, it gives CASSPGQGTYEQYF.

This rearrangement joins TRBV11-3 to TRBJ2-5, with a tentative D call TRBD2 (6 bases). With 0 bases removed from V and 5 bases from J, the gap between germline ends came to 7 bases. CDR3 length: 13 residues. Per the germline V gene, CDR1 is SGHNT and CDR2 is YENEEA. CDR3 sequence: CASSLDRGETQYF. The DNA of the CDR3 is TGTGCCAGCAGCTTAGATCGGGGGGAGACCCAGTACTTC.

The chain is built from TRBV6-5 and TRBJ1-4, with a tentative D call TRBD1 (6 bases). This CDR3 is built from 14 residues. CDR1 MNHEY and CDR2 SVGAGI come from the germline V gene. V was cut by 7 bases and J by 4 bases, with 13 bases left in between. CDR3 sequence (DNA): TGTGCCAGCAAGCGGGACACGGGTAATGAAAAACTGTTTTTT. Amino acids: CASKRDTGNEKLFF.

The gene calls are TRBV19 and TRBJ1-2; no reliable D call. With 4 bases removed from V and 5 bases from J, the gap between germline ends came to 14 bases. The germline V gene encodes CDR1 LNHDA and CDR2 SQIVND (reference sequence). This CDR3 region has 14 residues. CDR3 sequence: CASSTLGPGYGYTF. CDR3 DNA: TGTGCCAGTAGTACGCTCGGCCCGGGGTATGGCTACACCTTC.

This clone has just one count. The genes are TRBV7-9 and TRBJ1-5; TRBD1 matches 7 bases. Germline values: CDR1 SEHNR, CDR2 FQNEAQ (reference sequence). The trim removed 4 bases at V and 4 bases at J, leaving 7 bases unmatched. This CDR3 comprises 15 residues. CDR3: CASSSDREVNQPQHF. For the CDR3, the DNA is TGTGCCAGCAGCTCCGACAGGGAGGTAAATCAGCCCCAGCATTTT. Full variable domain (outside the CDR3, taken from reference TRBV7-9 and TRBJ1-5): DTGVSQNPRHKITKRGQNVTFRCDPISEHNRLYWYRQTLGQGPEFLTYFQNEAQLEKSRLLSDRFSAERPKGSFSTLEIQRTEQGDSAMYLCASSSDREVNQPQHFGDGTRLSIL.

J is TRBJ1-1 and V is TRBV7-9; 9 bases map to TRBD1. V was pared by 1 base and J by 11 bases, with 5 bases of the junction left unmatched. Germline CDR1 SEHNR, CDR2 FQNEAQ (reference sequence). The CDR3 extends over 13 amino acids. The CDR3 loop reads CASSLGGQGLAFF. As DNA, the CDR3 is TGTGCCAGCAGCTTAGGCGGACAGGGGTTGGCTTTCTTT. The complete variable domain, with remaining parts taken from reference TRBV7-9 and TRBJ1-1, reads DTGVSQNPRHKITKRGQNVTFRCDPISEHNRLYWYRQTLGQGPEFLTYFQNEAQLEKSRLLSDRFSAERPKGSFSTLEIQRTEQGDSAMYLCASSLGGQGLAFFGQGTRLTVV.

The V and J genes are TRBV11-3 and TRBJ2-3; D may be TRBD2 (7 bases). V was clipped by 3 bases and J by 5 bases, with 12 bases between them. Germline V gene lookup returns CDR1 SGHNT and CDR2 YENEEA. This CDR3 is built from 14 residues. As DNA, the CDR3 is TGTGCCAGCAGCTTTGGGGGGGCAGGAGATACGCAGTATTTT. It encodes CASSFGGAGDTQYF.

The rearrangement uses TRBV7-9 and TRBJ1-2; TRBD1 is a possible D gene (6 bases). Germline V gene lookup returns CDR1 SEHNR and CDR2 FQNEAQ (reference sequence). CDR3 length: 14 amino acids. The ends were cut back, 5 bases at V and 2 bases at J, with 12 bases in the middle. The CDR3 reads CASSTRQENYGYTF. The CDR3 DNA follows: TGTGCCAGCAGCACCCGACAGGAGAACTATGGCTACACCTTC. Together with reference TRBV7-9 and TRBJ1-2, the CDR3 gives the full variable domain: DTGVSQNPRHKITKRGQNVTFRCDPISEHNRLYWYRQTLGQGPEFLTYFQNEAQLEKSRLLSDRFSAERPKGSFSTLEIQRTEQGDSAMYLCASSTRQENYGYTFGSGTRLTVV.

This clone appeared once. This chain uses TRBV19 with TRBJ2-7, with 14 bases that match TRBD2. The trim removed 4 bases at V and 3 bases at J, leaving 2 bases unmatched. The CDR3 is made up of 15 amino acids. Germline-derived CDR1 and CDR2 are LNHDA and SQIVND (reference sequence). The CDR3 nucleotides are TGTGCCAGTAGTAGCGGGACTAGCGGGAGCTACGAGCAGTACTTC. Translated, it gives CASSSGTSGSYEQYF.

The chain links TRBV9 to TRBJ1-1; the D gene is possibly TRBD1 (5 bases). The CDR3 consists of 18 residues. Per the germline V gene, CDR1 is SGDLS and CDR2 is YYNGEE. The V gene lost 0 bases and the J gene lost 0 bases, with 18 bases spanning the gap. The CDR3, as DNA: TGTGCCAGCAGCGTAGAGCCCACTGGTACAGGCATGAACACTGAAGCTTTCTTT. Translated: CASSVEPTGTGMNTEAFF.

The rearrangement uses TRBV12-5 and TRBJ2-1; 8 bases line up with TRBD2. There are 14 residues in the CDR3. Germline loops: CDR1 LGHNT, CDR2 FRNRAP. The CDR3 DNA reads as TGTGCATCTACCCCACCCGGGACTAGCAATGAGCAGTTCTTC. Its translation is CASTPPGTSNEQFF.

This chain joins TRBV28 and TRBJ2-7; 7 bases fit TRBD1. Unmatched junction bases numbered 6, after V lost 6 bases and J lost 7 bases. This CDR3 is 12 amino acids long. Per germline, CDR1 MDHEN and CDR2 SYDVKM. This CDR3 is CASSLQGREQYF. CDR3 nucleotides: TGTGCCAGCAGCCTACAGGGGAGAGAGCAGTACTTC.

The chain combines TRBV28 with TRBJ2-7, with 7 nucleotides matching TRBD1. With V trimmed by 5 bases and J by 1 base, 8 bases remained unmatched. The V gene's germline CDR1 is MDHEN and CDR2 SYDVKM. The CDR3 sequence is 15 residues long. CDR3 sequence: CASSIDGTASYEQYF. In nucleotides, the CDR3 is TGTGCCAGCAGTATAGACGGGACAGCTTCCTACGAGCAGTACTTC.

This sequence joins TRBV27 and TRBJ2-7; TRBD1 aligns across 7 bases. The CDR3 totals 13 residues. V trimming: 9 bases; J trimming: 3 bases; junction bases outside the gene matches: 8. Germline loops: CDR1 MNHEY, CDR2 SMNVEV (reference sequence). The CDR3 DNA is TGTGCCAGGACGACAGGGAGTCTCTACGAGCAGTACTTC. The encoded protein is CARTTGSLYEQYF.

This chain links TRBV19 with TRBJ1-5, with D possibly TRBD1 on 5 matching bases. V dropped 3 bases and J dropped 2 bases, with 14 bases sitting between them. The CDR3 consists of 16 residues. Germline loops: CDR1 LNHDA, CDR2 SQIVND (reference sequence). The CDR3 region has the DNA TGTGCCAGTAGTATTGATGGGGGGGGAGGCAATCAGCCCCAGCATTTT. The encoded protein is CASSIDGGGGNQPQHF.

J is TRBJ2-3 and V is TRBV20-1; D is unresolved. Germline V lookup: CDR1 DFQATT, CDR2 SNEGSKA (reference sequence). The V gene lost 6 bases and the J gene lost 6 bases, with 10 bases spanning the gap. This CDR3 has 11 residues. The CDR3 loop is CSAPVLDTQYF. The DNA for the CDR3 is TGCAGTGCCCCGGTCCTTGATACGCAGTATTTT.

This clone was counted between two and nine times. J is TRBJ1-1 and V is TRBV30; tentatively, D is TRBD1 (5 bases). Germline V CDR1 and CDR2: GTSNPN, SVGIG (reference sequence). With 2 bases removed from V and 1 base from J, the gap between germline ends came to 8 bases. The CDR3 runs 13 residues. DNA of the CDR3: TGTGCCTGGAGTCCAGGGCCGAACACTGAAGCTTTCTTT. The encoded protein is CAWSPGPNTEAFF. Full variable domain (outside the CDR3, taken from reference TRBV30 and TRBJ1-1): SQTIHQWPATLVQPVGSPLSLECTVEGTSNPNLYWYRQAAGRGLQLLFYSVGIGQISSEVPQNLSASRPQDRQFILSSKKLLLSDSGFYLCAWSPGPNTEAFFGQGTRLTVV.

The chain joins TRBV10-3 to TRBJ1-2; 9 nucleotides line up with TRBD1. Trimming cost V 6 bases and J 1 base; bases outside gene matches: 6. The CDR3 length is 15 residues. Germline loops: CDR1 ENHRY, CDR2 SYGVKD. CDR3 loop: CAIRTGTGYNYGYTF. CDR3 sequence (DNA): TGTGCCATCAGGACCGGGACAGGGTATAACTATGGCTACACCTTC.